Listed here are 7 T cell receptor beta chains from one sample, sequenced in a study of regulatory T cells in long-lasting Graves disease. Regarding time point: persistent/refractory GD, antithyroid drugs over 5 years with positive TRAb. After RNA was extracted from PBMCs, the TCR library was made from it. With iRepertoire HTBI primers and Arm-PCR of CDR3 regions, TCR beta libraries were built. TCRdb reprocessed the multiplex PCR reads via MiXCR and lists one record per CDR3 protein. Here the sample spans approximately 400,000 distinct CDR3 sequences, roughly 20% being singletons. The sequencing here drew on peripheral blood mononuclear cells (PBMCs), taken when the disease was refractory, from a patient treated with antithyroid drugs. These receptors all come from a female donor with Graves disease.

In this sample, this clonotype turned up a few times. This CDR3 reads CAWSRGGAGANVLTF. CDR3 DNA sequence: TGTGCCTGGAGTAGAGGGGGGGCTGGGGCCAACGTCCTGACTTTC. The rearrangement joins TRBV30 to TRBJ2-6, with D possibly TRBD2 on 7 matching bases. The V gene's germline CDR1 is GTSNPN and CDR2 SVGIG (reference sequence). There are 15 residues in the CDR3. The V end was cut by 2 bases, the J end by 2 bases, with 10 bases between.

V and J are TRBV16 and TRBJ1-2, with unresolved D. CDR1 and CDR2 (germline): KGHSY, FQNENV. V was cut by 2 bases and J by 4 bases, with 11 bases left in between. The length of the CDR3 is 14 residues. The CDR3 bases are TGTGCCAGCAGCCAAATGAGGGAGTCCTATGGCTACACCTTC. Protein product: CASSQMRESYGYTF. The full variable domain, its missing parts supplied by reference TRBV16 and TRBJ1-2, is GEEVAQTPKHLVRGEGQKAKLYCAPIKGHSYVFWYQQVLKNEFKFLISFQNENVFDETGMPKERFSAKCLPNSPCSLEIQATKLEDSAVYFCASSQMRESYGYTFGSGTRLTVV.

About this clonotype: With a much larger clone just one base away, this may be a read error. The chain carries TRBV7-2 and TRBJ2-7, with D uncertain. The CDR3 is 13 amino acids. CDR1 is SGHTA, CDR2 FQGNSA, per germline. The CDR3 protein is CAGSFGMNYEQYF. The DNA for the CDR3 is TGTGCCGGCAGCTTCGGTATGAACTACGAGCAGTACTTC.

This chain uses TRBV6-5 with TRBJ2-7; TRBD2 matches at 12 bases. Trimming cost V 0 bases and J 3 bases; bases outside gene matches: 12. The CDR3 runs 19 residues. The V gene's germline CDR1 is MNHEY and CDR2 SVGAGI. The CDR3 DNA follows: TGTGCCAGCAGTTACTCGAAGGGACTAGCGGGCGGGATACTCTACGAGCAGTACTTC. Translating it yields CASSYSKGLAGGILYEQYF.

On this clonotype itself: A much bigger clone sits one base away, suggesting this may be a read error. This rearrangement joins TRBV3-1 to TRBJ2-7, with no clear D. The CDR3 runs to 13 residues. V was cut by 2 bases and J by 9 bases, with 14 bases left in between. Germline CDR1 and CDR2: LGHDT and YNNKEL (reference sequence). CDR3 sequence: CASSQQGRLGQYF. CDR3 bases: TGTGCCAGCAGCCAACAAGGCCGCCTCGGGCAGTACTTC.

The chain links TRBV20-1 to TRBJ2-1, with D tentatively TRBD1 or TRBD2 (7 bases each). This CDR3 region has 15 residues. The germline V gene has CDR1 DFQATT and CDR2 SNEGSKA (reference sequence). The germline V and J ends were trimmed by 3 bases and 9 bases, with 21 bases remaining between them. The DNA of the CDR3 is TGCAGTGCTAGGGACGGGACAGCAAGGGGGGGTGAGCAGTTCTTC. Encoded protein: CSARDGTARGGEQFF.

This clonotype was recorded at least ten times. The chain links TRBV12-3 or TRBV12-4 to TRBJ2-7; no clear D. V was shortened by 5 bases and J by 6 bases, with 14 bases between the two germline ends. The length of the CDR3 is 13 residues. CDR3 DNA: TGTGCCAGCAGTCTCCGGGCCGCCGGCGAGCAGTACTTC. Amino acid sequence: CASSLRAAGEQYF.